Sequencing of this TCR beta chain was carried out in a study of technical replicates of blood from a few donors. Profiling relied on immunoSEQ multiplex PCR, and the TCRdb table lists in-frame clones only, not all of them. The data show tens of thousands of clones, around 86% seen once. V was pared by 5 bases and J by 0 bases, with 17 bases between. The germline V gene encodes CDR1 SGHKS and CDR2 YYEKEE (reference sequence). This CDR3 has 16 residues. This TCR derives from a human donor in good health. Some clones in this sample may be carry-over from other donors' samples. Material: PBMCs. V gene TRBV5-5 combines with J gene TRBJ2-5; possibly TRBD2 for D (6 bases). In nucleotides, the CDR3 is TGTGCCAGCAGTACACTAGCCCGGGGAAACCAAGAGACCCAGTACTTC. Its protein is CASSTLARGNQETQYF.